This T cell receptor beta chain emerged from a study of OX40 agonist ivuxolimab in advanced cancers. Study at large: Patient treatment consisted of intravenous ivuxolimab administration every 2 weeks at 0.01 to 10 mg/kg.

The CDR3 totals 14 residues. Germline trimming cut 7 bases from V and 0 bases from J; bases unmatched to any gene: 5. CDR1 and CDR2 (germline): SGHTA, FQGTGA. In its sample, this clone was seen once. Its antigen is unidentified. Repertoires were generated with immunoSEQ multiplex PCR, while TCRdb's copy carries only in-frame clones and drops some. In the table there are 75,000 to 100,000 clones, 70% to 90% of which are singletons. Study-level results: Some of the lowest clonal expansion was seen in partial responders at 0.1-3.0 mg/kg. Certain nonresponding patients likewise had low normalized T-cell clonal expansion.

The chain links TRBV7-3 to TRBJ1-1, with 7 bases lining up with TRBD1. The TCR was taken from an adult with an advanced solid tumor such as melanoma, head and neck, liver or kidney cancer. Sequences were derived from CD4+ or CD8+ T cells sorted from blood, sampled in a trial of the OX40 agonist ivuxolimab. As DNA, the CDR3 is TGTGCCAGCACCCCGGGACAGATGAACACTGAAGCTTTCTTT. Its protein is CASTPGQMNTEAFF. Complete variable domain (other parts from reference TRBV7-3 and TRBJ1-1): GAGVSQTPSNKVTEKGKYVELRCDPISGHTALYWYRQSLGQGPEFLIYFQGTGAADDSGLPNDRFFAVRPEGSVSTLKIQRTERGDSAVYLCASTPGQMNTEAFFGQGTRLTVV.